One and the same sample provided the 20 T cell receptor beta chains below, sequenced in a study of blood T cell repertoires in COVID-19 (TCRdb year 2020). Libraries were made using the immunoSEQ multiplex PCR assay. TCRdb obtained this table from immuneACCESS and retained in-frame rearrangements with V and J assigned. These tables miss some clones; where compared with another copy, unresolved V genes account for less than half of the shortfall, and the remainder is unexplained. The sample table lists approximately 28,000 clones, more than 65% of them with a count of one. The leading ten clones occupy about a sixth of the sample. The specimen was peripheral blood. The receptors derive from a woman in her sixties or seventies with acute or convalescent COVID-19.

The CDR3 spells CASSYDRGTEAFF. CDR3 nucleotide sequence: TGTGCCAGCAGCTATGACAGGGGCACTGAAGCTTTCTTT. The chain is built from TRBV5-6 and TRBJ1-1; TRBD1 agrees at 8 bases. The CDR3 has 13 amino acids. Germline values: CDR1 SGHDT, CDR2 YYEEEE. The V gene end was trimmed by 3 bases and the J gene end by 4 bases; junction bases not matched to a gene: 2.

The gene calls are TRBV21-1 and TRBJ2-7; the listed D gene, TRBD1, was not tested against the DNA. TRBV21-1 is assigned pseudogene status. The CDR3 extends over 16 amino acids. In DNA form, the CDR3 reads TGTGCCAGCAGCACCCCCGGGGACAGCCAGGGTTTTCAGCAGTACTTC. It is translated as CASSTPGDSQGFQQYF.

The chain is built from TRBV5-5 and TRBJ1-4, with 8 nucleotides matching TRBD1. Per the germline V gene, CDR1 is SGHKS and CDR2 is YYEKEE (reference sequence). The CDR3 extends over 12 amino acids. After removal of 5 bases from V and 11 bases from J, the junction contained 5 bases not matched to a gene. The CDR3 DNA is TGTGCCAGCAGACCTAGACAGGGGAAACTGTTTTTT. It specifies CASRPRQGKLFF.

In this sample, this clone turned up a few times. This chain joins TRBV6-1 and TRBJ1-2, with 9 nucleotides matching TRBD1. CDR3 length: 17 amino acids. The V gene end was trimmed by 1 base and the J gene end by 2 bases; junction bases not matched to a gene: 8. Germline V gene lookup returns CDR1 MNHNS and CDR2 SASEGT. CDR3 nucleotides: TGTGCCAGCAGTGAAGTAGGGACAGGGATAATGAACTATGGCTACACCTTC. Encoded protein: CASSEVGTGIMNYGYTF.

CDR3 DNA: TGCGCCAGCAGCTTGGCAGGGTGGGGCTCCGGCTACACCTTC. Translating it yields CASSLAGWGSGYTF. The chain is built from TRBV5-1 and TRBJ1-2; maybe TRBD1 (5 bases). Germline assignment: CDR1 SGHRS and CDR2 YFSETQ. Trimming removed 0 bases from V and 8 bases from J, with 14 bases in between. CDR3 length: 14 residues.

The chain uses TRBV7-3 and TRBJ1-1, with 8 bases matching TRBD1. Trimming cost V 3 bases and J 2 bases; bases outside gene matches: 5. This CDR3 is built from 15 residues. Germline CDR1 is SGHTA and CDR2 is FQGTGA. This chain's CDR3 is CASSLLGTGNTEAFF. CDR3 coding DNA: TGTGCCAGCAGCTTGCTCGGGACAGGTAACACTGAAGCTTTCTTT.

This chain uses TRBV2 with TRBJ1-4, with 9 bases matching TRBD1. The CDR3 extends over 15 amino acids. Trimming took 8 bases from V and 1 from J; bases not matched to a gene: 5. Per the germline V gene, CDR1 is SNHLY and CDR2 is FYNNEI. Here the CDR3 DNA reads TGTGCCAGCTATCGGGGACAGGGAACTAATGAAAAACTGTTTTTT. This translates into CASYRGQGTNEKLFF. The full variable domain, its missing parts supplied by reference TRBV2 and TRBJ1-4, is EPEVTQTPSHQVTQMGQEVILRCVPISNHLYFYWYRQILGQKVEFLVSFYNNEISEKSEIFDDQFSVERPDGSNFTLKIRSTKLEDSAMYFCASYRGQGTNEKLFFGSGTQLSVL.

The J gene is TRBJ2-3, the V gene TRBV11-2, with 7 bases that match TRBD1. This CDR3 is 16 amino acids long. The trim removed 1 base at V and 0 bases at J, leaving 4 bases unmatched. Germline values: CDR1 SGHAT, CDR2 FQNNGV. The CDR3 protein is CASSLGAGGSTDTQYF. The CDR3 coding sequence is TGTGCCAGCAGCTTAGGCGCAGGGGGAAGCACAGATACGCAGTATTTT.

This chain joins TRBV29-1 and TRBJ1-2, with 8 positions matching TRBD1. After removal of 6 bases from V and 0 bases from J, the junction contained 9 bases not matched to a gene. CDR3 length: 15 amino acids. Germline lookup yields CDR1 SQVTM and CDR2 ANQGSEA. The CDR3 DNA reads TGCAGCGTGGGATCAGGGGGCACCACTAACTATGGCTACACCTTC. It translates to CSVGSGGTTNYGYTF.

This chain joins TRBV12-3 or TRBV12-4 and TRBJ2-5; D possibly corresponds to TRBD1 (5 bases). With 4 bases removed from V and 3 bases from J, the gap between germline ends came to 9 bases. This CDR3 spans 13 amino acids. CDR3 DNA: TGTGCCAGCAGTTCTCGACAGAAAGAGACCCAGTACTTC. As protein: CASSSRQKETQYF.

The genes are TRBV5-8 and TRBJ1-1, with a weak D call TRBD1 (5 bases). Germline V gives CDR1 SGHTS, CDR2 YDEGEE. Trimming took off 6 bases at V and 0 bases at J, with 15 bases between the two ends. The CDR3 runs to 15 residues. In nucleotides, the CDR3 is TGTGCCAGCACCGCGCCCAGGGCCCTGAACACTGAAGCTTTCTTT. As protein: CASTAPRALNTEAFF.

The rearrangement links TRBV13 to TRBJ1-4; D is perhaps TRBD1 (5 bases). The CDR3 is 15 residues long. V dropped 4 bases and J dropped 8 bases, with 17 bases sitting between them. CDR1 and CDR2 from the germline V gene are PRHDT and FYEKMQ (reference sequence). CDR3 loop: CASSSGRGSGEKLFF. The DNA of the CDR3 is TGTGCCAGCAGCTCAGGAAGGGGATCCGGCGAAAAACTGTTTTTT.

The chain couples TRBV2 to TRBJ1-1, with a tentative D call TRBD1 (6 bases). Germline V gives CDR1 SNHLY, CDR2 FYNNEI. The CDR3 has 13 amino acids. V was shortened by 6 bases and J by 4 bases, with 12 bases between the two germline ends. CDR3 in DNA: TGTGCCAGCAGGTTATCAGGGGTCACTGAAGCTTTCTTT. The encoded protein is CASRLSGVTEAFF.

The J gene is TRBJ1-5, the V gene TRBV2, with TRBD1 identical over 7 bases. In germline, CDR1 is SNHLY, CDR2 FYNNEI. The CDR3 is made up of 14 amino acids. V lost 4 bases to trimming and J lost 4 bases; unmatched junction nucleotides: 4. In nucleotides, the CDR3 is TGTGCCAGCAGTGTGAACAGGGGTAATCAGCCCCAGCATTTT. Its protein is CASSVNRGNQPQHF.

CDR3 nucleotides: TGTGCCAGCAGGGATGGAGTAGCGGGGGATACCGGGGAGCTGTTTTTT. It encodes CASRDGVAGDTGELFF. The chain recombines TRBV2 with TRBJ2-2; 9 bases line up with TRBD2. Germline trimming cut 6 bases from V and 5 bases from J; bases unmatched to any gene: 10. The CDR3 runs to 16 residues. Germline lookup yields CDR1 SNHLY and CDR2 FYNNEI.

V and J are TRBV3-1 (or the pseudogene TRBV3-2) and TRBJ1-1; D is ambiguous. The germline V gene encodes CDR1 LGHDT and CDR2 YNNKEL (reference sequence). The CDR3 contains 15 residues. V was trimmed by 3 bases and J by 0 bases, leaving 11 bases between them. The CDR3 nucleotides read TGTGCCAGCAGCCATACGAACAGACTGAACACTGAAGCTTTCTTT. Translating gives CASSHTNRLNTEAFF.

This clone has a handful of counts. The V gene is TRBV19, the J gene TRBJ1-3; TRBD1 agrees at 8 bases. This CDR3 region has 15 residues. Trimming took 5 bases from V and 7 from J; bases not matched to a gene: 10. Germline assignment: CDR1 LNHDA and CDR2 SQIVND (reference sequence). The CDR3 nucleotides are TGTGCCAGTAGTTTCGACAGGGGCGAATGGAACACCATATATTTT. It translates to CASSFDRGEWNTIYF.

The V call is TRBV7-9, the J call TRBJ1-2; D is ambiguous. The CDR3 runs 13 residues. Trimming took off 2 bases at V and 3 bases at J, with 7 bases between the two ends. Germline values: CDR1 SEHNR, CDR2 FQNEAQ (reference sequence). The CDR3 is CASSLTADYGYTF. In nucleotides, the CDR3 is TGTGCCAGCAGCTTAACGGCGGACTATGGCTACACCTTC.

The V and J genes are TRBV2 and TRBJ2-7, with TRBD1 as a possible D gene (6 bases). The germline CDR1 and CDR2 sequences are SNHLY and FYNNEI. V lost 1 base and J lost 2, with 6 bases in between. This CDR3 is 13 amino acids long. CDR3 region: CASSEEGAYEQYF. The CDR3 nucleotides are TGTGCCAGCAGTGAAGAGGGGGCCTACGAGCAGTACTTC.

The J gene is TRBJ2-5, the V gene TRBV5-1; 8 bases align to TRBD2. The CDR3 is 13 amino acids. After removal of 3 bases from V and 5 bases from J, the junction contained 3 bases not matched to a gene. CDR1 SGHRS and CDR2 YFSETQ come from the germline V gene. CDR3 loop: CASSSSGGETQYF. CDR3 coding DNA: TGCGCCAGCAGCTCGTCGGGGGGGGAGACCCAGTACTTC.